This passage covers 13 T cell receptor beta chains from one sample sequenced in a study of blood T cell repertoires in COVID-19 (dated by TCRdb to the early 2020s). To prepare the library, the immunoSEQ multiplex PCR assay was applied. As stored in TCRdb, this immuneACCESS dataset retains in-frame rearrangements with V and J assigned. A fraction of the clones does not appear; measured against another copy, unresolved V genes explain less than half of the discrepancy, and the remainder lacks a known reason. Present in this sample are about 220,000 clones, roughly 88% of which were seen just once. 9.7% of the sample comes from the top ten. Input material: peripheral blood. Receptors originate from a man aged 50 to 59 with active or convalescent COVID-19.

The chain is built from TRBV27 and TRBJ2-2, with D unresolved. CDR3 length equals 14 residues. Trimming removed 5 bases from V and 5 bases from J, with 12 bases in between. Germline V gives CDR1 MNHEY, CDR2 SMNVEV (reference sequence). CDR3 amino acids: CASSPMTGTGELFF. CDR3 bases: TGTGCCAGCAGTCCCATGACTGGGACCGGGGAGCTGTTTTTT.

The chain combines TRBV2 with TRBJ1-1; D is possibly TRBD1 (6 bases). CDR1 and CDR2 from the germline V gene are SNHLY and FYNNEI. CDR3 length: 11 amino acids. The V gene lost 4 bases and the J gene lost 8 bases, with 8 bases spanning the gap. The CDR3 region has the DNA TGTGCCAGCAGTGGGACAGTCGAAGCTTTCTTT. Encoded protein: CASSGTVEAFF.

The chain combines TRBV4-2 with TRBJ2-3; a possible D gene is TRBD1 (5 bases). The V gene lost 1 base and the J gene lost 2 bases, with 10 bases spanning the gap. This CDR3 comprises 15 residues. Germline assignment: CDR1 LGHNA and CDR2 YNFKEQ. CDR3 coding DNA: TGTGCCAGCAGCCAAGGGGGCGGAGCCACAGATACGCAGTATTTT. Encoded protein: CASSQGGGATDTQYF.

The chain uses TRBV5-4 and TRBJ2-5, with D possibly matching TRBD2 (6 bases). V was shortened by 4 bases and J by 5 bases, with 21 bases between the two germline ends. This CDR3 is built from 16 residues. CDR1 and CDR2 (germline): SGHNT, YYREEE (reference sequence). CDR3 protein: CASSPDTFRSGETQYF. The CDR3 bases are TGTGCCAGCAGCCCTGACACCTTCCGAAGCGGGGAGACCCAGTACTTC.

V usage is TRBV9 and J usage is TRBJ2-3; D may be TRBD2 (6 bases). This CDR3 spans 15 amino acids. Trimming pared 6 bases from V and 0 bases from J, leaving 14 bases between. Germline CDR1 SGDLS, CDR2 YYNGEE. CDR3 sequence reads: CASTTGVLSTDTQYF. The CDR3 DNA follows: TGTGCCAGCACCACGGGGGTACTTAGCACAGATACGCAGTATTTT.

The chain is built from TRBV29-1 and TRBJ1-1, with 8 positions matching TRBD1. V was clipped by 7 bases and J by 1 base; unmatched bases: 17. CDR3 size: 17 residues. The germline V gene encodes CDR1 SQVTM and CDR2 ANQGSEA. The CDR3 spells CSAPPGGLGDRNTEAFF. DNA of the CDR3: TGCAGCGCTCCTCCAGGGGGCCTGGGTGATCGGAACACTGAAGCTTTCTTT.

The V call is TRBV29-1, the J call TRBJ2-5; tentative D call: TRBD1 (5 bases). The CDR3 is 12 residues long. Germline V lookup: CDR1 SQVTM, CDR2 ANQGSEA. V gave up 4 bases and J gave up 1 base, with 7 bases separating them. The CDR3 reads CSVADSQETQYF. CDR3 DNA: TGCAGCGTTGCAGACAGCCAAGAGACCCAGTACTTC. The full variable domain, with the rest looked up from reference TRBV29-1 and TRBJ2-5, is SAVISQKPSRDICQRGTSLTIQCQVDSQVTMMFWYRQQPGQSLTLIATANQGSEATYESGFVIDKFPISRPNLTFSTLTVSNMSPEDSSIYLCSVADSQETQYFGPGTRLLVL.

This clone was seen only a few times. V is TRBV5-1 and J is TRBJ1-4; 9 positions match TRBD1. Germline V gene sequence: CDR1 SGHRS, CDR2 YFSETQ. The CDR3 runs 18 residues. With V trimmed by 0 bases and J by 7 bases, 13 bases remained unmatched. CDR3 loop: CASSLAEGRTGAIEKLFF. The CDR3 coding sequence is TGCGCCAGCAGCTTGGCCGAGGGCCGGACAGGGGCTATTGAAAAACTGTTTTTT.

This clone was seen a handful of times. Other DNA variants within this sample encode the same CDR3. This chain joins TRBV19 and TRBJ1-2; 10 nucleotides align to TRBD1. The length of the CDR3 is 15 residues. The V and J ends lost 7 bases and 4 bases, in that order; junction bases with no gene match: 9. Germline V gene sequence: CDR1 LNHDA, CDR2 SQIVND (reference sequence). CDR3 in amino acids: CASTSGTGVPYGYTF. CDR3 DNA: TGTGCCAGTACTTCCGGGACAGGGGTTCCCTATGGCTACACCTTC. The whole variable domain, filled in from reference TRBV19 and TRBJ1-2, reads DGGITQSPKYLFRKEGQNVTLSCEQNLNHDAMYWYRQDPGQGLRLIYYSQIVNDFQKGDIAEGYSVSREKKESFPLTVTSAQKNPTAFYLCASTSGTGVPYGYTFGSGTRLTVV.

This rearrangement joins TRBV20-1 to TRBJ1-6; 10 bases align to TRBD1. Germline V gene lookup returns CDR1 DFQATT and CDR2 SNEGSKA (reference sequence). The length of the CDR3 is 14 residues. Trimming at V came to 3 bases and at J to 6 bases, leaving 2 bases not matched to a gene. The CDR3 spells CSASRQGANSPLHF. As DNA, the CDR3 is TGCAGTGCTAGTAGACAGGGGGCTAATTCACCCCTCCACTTT.

This sequence joins TRBV27 and TRBJ2-7, with 10 bases identical to TRBD2. The junction had 4 bases not matched to a gene; V was cut back by 3 bases and J by 2 bases. In germline, CDR1 is MNHEY, CDR2 SMNVEV (reference sequence). The CDR3 is 15 amino acids. The CDR3 protein is CASSLRLAGPYEQYF. CDR3 DNA sequence: TGTGCCAGCAGTTTGCGACTAGCGGGCCCCTACGAGCAGTACTTC.

V is TRBV24-1 and J is TRBJ1-2, with TRBD1 matching 7 bases. The CDR3 is made up of 13 amino acids. In germline, CDR1 is KGHDR, CDR2 SFDVKD. Trimming took 6 bases from V and 3 from J; bases not matched to a gene: 3. The CDR3 is CATSPRGDYGYTF. The CDR3 coding sequence is TGTGCCACCAGTCCCAGGGGGGACTATGGCTACACCTTC.

This clone was observed a handful of times. The J gene is TRBJ2-1, the V gene TRBV3-1 (or the pseudogene TRBV3-2); no reliable D call. Germline V gene sequence: CDR1 LGHDT, CDR2 YNNKEL (reference sequence). V was clipped by 1 base and J by 4 bases, with 11 bases between them. CDR3 length equals 15 residues. CDR3 nucleotide sequence: TGTGCCAGCAGCCAAGCTCCCGCGGTTTACAATGAGCAGTTCTTC. It specifies CASSQAPAVYNEQFF.